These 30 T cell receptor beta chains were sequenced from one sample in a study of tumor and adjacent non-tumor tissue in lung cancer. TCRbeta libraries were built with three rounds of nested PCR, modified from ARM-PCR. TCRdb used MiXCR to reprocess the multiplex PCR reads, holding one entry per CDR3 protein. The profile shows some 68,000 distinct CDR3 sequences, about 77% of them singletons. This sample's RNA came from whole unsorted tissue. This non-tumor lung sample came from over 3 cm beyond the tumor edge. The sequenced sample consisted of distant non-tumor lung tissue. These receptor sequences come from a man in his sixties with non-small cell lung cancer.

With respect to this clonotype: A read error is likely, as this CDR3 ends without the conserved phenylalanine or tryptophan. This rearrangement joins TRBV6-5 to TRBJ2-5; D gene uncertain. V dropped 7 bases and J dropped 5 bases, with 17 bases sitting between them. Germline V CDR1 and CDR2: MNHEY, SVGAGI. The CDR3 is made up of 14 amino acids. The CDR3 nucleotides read TGTGCCAGCAACCAATCGGCGGAGAGGGAGACCCAGTACTTA. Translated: CASNQSAERETQYL.

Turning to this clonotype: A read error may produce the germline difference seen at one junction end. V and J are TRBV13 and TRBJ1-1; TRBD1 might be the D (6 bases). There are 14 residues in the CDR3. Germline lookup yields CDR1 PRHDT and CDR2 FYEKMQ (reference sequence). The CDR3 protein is CASSLVQGWTDAVF. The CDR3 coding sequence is TGTGCCAGCAGCCTTGTACAGGGATGGACTGATGCTGTCTTT.

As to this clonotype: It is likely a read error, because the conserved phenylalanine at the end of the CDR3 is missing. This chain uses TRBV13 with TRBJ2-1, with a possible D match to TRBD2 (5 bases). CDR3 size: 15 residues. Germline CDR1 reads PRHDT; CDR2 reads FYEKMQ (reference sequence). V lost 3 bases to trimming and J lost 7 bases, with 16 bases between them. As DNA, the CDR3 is TGTGCCAGCAGCTTGCGGATTAGCGCCTGGAATGAGCAGTTCTCC. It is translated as CASSLRISAWNEQFS.

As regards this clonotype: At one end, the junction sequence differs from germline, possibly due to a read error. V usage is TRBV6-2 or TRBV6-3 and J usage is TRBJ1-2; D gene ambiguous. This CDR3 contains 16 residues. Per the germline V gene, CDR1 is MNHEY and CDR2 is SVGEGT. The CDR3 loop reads CVSRFWEGKMFYGYTF. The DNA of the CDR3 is TGTGTCAGCAGATTCTGGGAGGGAAAAATGTTCTATGGCTACACCTTC.

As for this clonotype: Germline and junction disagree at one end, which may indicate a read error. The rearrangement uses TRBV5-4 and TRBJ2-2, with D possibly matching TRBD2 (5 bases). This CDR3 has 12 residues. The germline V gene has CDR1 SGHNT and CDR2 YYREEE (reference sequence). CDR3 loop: CASSGDTGEMFF. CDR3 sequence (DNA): TGTGCCAGCAGCGGGGATACCGGGGAGATGTTTTTC.

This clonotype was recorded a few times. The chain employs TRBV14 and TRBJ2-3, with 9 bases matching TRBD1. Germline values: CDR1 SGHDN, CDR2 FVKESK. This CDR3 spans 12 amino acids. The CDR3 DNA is TGTGCTATCAGCCCGGGACAGGGTACGCAGTATTTT. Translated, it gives CAISPGQGTQYF.

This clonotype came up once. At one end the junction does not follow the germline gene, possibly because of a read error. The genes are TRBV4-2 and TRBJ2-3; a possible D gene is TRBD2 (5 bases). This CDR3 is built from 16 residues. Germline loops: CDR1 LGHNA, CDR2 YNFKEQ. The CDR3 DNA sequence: TGTGCCAGCTGCCAAGGAGGCACTAGTGGCTCAGATACGCAGTATTTT. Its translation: CASCQGGTSGSDTQYF.

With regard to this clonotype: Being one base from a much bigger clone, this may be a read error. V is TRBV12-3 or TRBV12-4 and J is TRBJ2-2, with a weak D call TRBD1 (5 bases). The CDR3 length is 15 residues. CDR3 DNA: TGTGCCAGGAGTTTAGGGCAGGGTGGGGTCGGGGAGCTGTTTTTT. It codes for CARSLGQGGVGELFF.

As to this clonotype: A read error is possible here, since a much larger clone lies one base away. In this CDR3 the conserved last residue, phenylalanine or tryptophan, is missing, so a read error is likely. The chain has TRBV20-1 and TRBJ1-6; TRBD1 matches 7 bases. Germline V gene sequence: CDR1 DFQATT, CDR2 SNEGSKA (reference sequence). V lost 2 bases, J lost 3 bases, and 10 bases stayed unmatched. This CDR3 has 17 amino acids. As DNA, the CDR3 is TGCAGTGCTAGATCCCTAGACCGGGACAGCTATAATTCACCCCTCCACTCT. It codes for CSARSLDRDSYNSPLHS.

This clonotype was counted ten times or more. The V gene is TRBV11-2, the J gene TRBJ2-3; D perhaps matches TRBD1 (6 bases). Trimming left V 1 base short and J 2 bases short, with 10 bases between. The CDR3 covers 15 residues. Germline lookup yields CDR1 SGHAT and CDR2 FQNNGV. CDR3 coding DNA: TGTGCCAGCAGCTTAGCTGGACAGTCCACAGATACGCAGTATTTT. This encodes CASSLAGQSTDTQYF.

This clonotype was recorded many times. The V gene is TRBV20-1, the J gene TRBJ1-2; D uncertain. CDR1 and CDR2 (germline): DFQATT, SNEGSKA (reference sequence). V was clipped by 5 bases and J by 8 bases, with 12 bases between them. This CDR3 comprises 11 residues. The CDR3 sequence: CSAERQYGYTF. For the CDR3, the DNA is TGCAGTGCTGAAAGACAATACGGCTACACCTTC.

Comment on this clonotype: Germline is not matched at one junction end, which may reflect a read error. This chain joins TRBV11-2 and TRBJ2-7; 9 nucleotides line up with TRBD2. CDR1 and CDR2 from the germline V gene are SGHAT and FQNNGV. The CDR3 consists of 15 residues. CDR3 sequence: CASSLDAGGRYEQYF. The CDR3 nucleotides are TGTGCCAGCAGTTTAGATGCGGGAGGGAGGTACGAGCAGTACTTC.

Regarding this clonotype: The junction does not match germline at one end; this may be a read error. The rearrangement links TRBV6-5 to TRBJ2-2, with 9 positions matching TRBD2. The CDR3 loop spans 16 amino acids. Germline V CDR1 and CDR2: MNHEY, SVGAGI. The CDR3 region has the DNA TGTGCCAGCAGTCCTAGCGGGACGGGAGGCACAGGGGAGCCGTTTTTT. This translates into CASSPSGTGGTGEPFF.

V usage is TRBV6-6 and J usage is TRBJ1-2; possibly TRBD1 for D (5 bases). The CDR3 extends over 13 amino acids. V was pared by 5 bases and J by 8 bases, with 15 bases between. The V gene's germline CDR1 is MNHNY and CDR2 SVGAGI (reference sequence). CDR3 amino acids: CASSPGGGKGYTF. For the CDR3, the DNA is TGTGCCAGCAGTCCTGGGGGGGGTAAAGGCTACACCTTC.

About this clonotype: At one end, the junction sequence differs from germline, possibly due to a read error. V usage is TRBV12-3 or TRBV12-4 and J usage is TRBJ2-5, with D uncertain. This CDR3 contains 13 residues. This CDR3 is CASSLCPQETRYF. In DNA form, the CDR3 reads TGTGCCAGCAGCCTGTGTCCTCAGGAGACCCGGTACTTC.

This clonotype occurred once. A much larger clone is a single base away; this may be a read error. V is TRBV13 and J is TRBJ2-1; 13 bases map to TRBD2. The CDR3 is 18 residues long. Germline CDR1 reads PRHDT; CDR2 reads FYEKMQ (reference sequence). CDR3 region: CASSLGRTSGRRGNEQLF. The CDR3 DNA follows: TGTGCCAGCAGCTTAGGACGGACTAGCGGGAGAAGGGGGAATGAGCAGCTCTTC. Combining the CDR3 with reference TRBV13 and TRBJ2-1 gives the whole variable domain AAGVIQSPRHLIKEKRETATLKCYPIPRHDTVYWYQQGPGQDPQFLISFYEKMQSDKGSIPDRFSAQQFSDYHSELNMSSLELGDSALYFCASSLGRTSGRRGNEQLFGPGTRLTVL.

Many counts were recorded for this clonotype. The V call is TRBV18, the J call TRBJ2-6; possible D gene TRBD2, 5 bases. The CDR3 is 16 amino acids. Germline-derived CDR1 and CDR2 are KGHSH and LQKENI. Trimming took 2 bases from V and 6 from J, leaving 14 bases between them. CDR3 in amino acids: CASSPSGHRPANVLTF. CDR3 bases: TGTGCCAGCTCACCAAGCGGCCACCGGCCGGCCAACGTCCTGACTTTC.

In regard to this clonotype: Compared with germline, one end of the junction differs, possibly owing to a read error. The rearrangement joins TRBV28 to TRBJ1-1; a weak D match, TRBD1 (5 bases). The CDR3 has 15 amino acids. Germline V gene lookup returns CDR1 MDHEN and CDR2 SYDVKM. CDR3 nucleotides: TGTGCCAGCATGCCCCTACAGGAACCGAACACTGAAGCCTTCTTT. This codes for CASMPLQEPNTEAFF.

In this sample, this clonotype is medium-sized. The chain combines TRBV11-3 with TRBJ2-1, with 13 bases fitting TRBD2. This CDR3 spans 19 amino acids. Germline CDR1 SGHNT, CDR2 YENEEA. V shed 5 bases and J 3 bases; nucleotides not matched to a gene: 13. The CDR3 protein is CASSLRWGTSGEHYNEQFF. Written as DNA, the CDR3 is TGTGCCAGCAGCCTTAGGTGGGGGACTAGCGGGGAACACTACAATGAGCAGTTCTTC.

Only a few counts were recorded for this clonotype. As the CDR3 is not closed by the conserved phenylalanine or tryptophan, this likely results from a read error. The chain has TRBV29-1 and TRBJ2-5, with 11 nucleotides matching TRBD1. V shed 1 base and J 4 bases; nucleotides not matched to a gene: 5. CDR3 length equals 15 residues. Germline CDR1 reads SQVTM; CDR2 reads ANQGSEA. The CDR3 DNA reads TGCAGCGTTGAAGGGGGGACAGGGGGAACAGAGACCCAGTACGTC. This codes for CSVEGGTGGTETQYV.

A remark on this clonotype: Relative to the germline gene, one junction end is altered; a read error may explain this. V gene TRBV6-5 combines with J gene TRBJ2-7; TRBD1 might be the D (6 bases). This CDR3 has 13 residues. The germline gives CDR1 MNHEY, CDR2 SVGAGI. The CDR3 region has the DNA TGTGCCTGCAGTTTCGGACAGATCTACGAGCAGTACTTC. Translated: CACSFGQIYEQYF.

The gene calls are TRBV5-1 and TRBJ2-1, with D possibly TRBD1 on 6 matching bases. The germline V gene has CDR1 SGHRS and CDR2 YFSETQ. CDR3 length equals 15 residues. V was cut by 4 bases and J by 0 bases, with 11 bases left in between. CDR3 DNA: TGCGCCAGCAGCGCAGGGGATCCCTCCTACAATGAGCAGTTCTTC. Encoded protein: CASSAGDPSYNEQFF.

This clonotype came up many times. The CDR3 bases are TGTGCCATCACCGGGACTAGCGGGATATACGAGCAGTACTTC. Protein product: CAITGTSGIYEQYF. The chain employs TRBV6-2 or TRBV6-3 and TRBJ2-7; 13 bases line up with TRBD2. Germline V gives CDR1 MNHEY, CDR2 SVGEGT. The ends lost 10 bases at V and 4 bases at J; junction bases unmatched: 7. The CDR3 contains 14 residues.

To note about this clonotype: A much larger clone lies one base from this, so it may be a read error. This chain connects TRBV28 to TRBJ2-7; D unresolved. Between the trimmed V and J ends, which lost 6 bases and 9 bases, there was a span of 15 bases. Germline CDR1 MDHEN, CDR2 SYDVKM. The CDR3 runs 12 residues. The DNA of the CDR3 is TGTGCCAGCAGGTTAGGCTCCTCCGTGCAGTACTTC. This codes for CASRLGSSVQYF.

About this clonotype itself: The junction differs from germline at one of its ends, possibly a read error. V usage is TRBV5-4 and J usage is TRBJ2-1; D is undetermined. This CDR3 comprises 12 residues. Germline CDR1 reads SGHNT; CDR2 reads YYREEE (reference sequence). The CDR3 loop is CVSSLAGREQFF. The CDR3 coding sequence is TGTGTCAGCAGCTTGGCCGGTAGAGAGCAGTTCTTC.

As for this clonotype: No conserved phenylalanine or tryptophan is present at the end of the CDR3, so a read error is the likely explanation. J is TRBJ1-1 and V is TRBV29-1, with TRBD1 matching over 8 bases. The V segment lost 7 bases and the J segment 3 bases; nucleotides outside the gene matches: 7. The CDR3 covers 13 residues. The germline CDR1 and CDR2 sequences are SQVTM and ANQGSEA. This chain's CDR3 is CSASTGGDTEAFY. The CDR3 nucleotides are TGCAGCGCCTCTACAGGGGGGGACACTGAAGCTTTCTAT.

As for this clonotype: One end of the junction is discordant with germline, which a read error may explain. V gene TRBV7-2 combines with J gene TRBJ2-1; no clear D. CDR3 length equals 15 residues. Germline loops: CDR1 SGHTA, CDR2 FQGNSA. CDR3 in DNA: TGTGCCAGCAGCTTACCTGCTAGTGGGCACAATGAGAAGTTCTTC. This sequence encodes CASSLPASGHNEKFF.

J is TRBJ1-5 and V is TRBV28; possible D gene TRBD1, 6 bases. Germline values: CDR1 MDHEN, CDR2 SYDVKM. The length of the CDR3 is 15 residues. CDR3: CANSLGGGADQPQHF. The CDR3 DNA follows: TGTGCTAACAGTTTGGGGGGGGGCGCGGATCAGCCCCAGCATTTT.

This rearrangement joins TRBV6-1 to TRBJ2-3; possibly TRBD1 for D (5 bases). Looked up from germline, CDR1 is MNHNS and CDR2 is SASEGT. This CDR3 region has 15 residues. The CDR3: CDISELQGGTDTQYF. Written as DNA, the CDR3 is TGTGACATCAGTGAACTTCAGGGTGGCACAGATACGCAGTATTTT.

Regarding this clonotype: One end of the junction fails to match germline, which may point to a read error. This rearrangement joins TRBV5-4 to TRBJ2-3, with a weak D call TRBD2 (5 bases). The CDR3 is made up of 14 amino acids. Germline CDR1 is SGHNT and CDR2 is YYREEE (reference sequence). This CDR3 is CASSQETTADTQYF. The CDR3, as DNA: TGTGCCAGCAGCCAAGAGACTACCGCAGACACGCAGTATTTT.